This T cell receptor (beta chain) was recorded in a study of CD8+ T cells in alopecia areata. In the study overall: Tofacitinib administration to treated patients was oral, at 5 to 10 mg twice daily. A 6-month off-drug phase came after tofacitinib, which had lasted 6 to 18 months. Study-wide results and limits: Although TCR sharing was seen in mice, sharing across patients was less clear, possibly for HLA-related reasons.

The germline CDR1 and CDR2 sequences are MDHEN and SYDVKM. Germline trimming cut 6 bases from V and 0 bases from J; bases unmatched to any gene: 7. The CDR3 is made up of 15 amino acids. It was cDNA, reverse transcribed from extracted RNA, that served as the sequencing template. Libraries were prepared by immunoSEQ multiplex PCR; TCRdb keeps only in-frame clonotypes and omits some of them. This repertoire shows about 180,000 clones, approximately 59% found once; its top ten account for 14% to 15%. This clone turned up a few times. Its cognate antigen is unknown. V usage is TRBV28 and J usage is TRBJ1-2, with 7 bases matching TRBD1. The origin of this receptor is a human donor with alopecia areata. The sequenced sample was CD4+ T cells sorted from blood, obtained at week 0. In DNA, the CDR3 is TGTGCCAGCAGATATCCAACAGGGGCTAACTATGGCTACACCTTC. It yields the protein CASRYPTGANYGYTF.